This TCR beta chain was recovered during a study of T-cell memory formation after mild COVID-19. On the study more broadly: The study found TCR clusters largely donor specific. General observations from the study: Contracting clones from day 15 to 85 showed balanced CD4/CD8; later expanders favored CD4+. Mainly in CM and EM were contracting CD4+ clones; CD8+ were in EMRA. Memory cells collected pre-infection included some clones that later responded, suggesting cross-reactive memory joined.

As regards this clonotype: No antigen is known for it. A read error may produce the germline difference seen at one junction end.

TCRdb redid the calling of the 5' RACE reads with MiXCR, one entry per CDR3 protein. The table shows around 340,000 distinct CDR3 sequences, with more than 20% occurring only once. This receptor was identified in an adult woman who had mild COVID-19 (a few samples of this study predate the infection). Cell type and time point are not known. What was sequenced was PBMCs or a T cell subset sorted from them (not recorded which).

CDR3 protein: CASSQESGGPYNEQLF. The CDR3 nucleotides are TGCGCCAGCAGCCAAGAGTCGGGAGGGCCCTACAATGAGCAGTTATTC. The J gene is TRBJ2-1, the V gene TRBV4-3; 8 bases map to TRBD2. The CDR3 is 16 amino acids. Germline values: CDR1 LGHNA, CDR2 YSLEER.